One and the same sample provided the 5 T cell receptor beta chains below, sequenced in a study of blood T cell repertoires in COVID-19. The data were produced by immunoSEQ multiplex PCR, yet TCRdb's version contains in-frame clones alone and is incomplete. This sample has about 30,000 clones, with approximately 90% found just once. Sequencing was done on a sample of peripheral blood. These receptors came from a man aged 60-69 years with active COVID-19.

This clone has just a few counts. The gene calls are TRBV29-1 and TRBJ2-1; 7 nucleotides match TRBD1. V was clipped by 7 bases and J by 6 bases; unmatched bases: 6. This CDR3 contains 12 residues. The germline V gene has CDR1 SQVTM and CDR2 ANQGSEA. The CDR3 loop reads CSAQGQSNEQFF. The CDR3 DNA reads TGCAGCGCCCAGGGACAGTCCAATGAGCAGTTCTTC.

This sequence joins TRBV6-5 and TRBJ1-5; maybe TRBD1 (5 bases). The CDR3 runs 15 residues. Per the germline V gene, CDR1 is MNHEY and CDR2 is SVGAGI. The germline V and J ends were trimmed by 6 bases and 0 bases, with 12 bases remaining between them. The CDR3 bases are TGTGCCAGCAGCCCCGAGACAGTTAGCAATCAGCCCCAGCATTTT. Protein product: CASSPETVSNQPQHF.

The gene calls are TRBV28 and TRBJ1-2, with TRBD1 matching over 8 bases. CDR3 length: 13 residues. Germline CDR1 MDHEN, CDR2 SYDVKM. With V trimmed by 10 bases and J by 8 bases, 12 bases remained unmatched. The CDR3, as DNA: TGTGCCACCCTGACCGACAGGGGACGCGGCTACACCTTC. Amino acid sequence: CATLTDRGRGYTF.

The chain joins TRBV2 to TRBJ2-5, with D maybe TRBD2 (5 bases). This CDR3 has 15 amino acids. V was shortened by 7 bases and J by 2 bases, with 17 bases between the two germline ends. Looked up from germline, CDR1 is SNHLY and CDR2 is FYNNEI. This CDR3 reads CASTSQTTDQETQYF. In DNA, the CDR3 is TGTGCCAGCACCTCTCAGACTACGGATCAAGAGACCCAGTACTTC.

The chain carries TRBV10-3 and TRBJ2-2; D gene unclear. Germline V gene sequence: CDR1 ENHRY, CDR2 SYGVKD. Trimming removed 7 bases at V and 5 bases at J, with 11 bases between. This CDR3 spans 13 amino acids. The chain's CDR3 is CAIMPAGTGELFF. The CDR3, as DNA: TGTGCCATCATGCCGGCAGGAACCGGGGAGCTGTTTTTT.